The present TCR beta chain was sequenced within a study of CD8 T cells in ankylosing spondylitis. This clonotype was counted only a few times. Antigen: not known. Study-level points and caveats: CD8+ cells made up the disease-linked clones, which were relatively rare in peripheral blood. From matched ankylosing spondylitis synovial fluid, disease-linked clones were reportedly recovered at significantly enriched levels. Earlier studies detected some motif variants in reactive arthritis synovial fluid and blood. Typical of ankylosing spondylitis blood, it appeared, was a TCR beta motif of roughly eight highly homologous variants.

Libraries of TCR beta came from quantitative 5'-RACE with molecular barcodes. From the 5' RACE reads, TCRdb called clonotypes with MiXCR, one entry per CDR3 protein. The repertoire holds hundreds of thousands of distinct CDR3 sequences, around 20% seen once, with 42% in the top ten. Trimming took 3 bases from V and 5 from J; bases not matched to a gene: 5. CDR3 length: 15 amino acids. The genes are TRBV12-3 or TRBV12-4 and TRBJ2-2; the match to TRBD1 covers 8 bases. Sequencing was carried out using blood, either unsorted or a sorted T cell fraction (not recorded which). This receptor was identified in a male donor with ankylosing spondylitis. The chain's CDR3 is CASSLQGAVTGELFF. In nucleotides, the CDR3 is TGTGCCAGCAGTTTGCAGGGGGCGGTTACCGGGGAGCTGTTTTTT.